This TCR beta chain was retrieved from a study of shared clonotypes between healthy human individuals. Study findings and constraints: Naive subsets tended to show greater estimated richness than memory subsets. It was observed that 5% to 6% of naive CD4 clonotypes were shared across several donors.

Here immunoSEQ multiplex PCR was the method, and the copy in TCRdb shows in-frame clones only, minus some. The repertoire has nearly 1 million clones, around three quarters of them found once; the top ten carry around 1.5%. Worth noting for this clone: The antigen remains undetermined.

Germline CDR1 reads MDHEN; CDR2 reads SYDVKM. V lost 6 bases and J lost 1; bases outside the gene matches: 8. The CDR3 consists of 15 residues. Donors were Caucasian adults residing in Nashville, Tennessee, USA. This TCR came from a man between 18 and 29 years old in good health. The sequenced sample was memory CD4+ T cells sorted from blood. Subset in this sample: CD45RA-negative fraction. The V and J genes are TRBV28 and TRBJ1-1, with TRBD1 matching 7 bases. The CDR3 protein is CASSYPGGWNTEAFF. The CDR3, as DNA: TGTGCCAGCAGCTACCCAGGGGGGTGGAACACTGAAGCTTTCTTT.